This T cell receptor (beta chain) was documented in a study of T cells expressing NK-cell markers. About the research overall: Sorted T-cell subsets CD3+CD56+NKG2C+, CD3+CD56+NKG2C- and CD3+CD56-NKG2C+ were TCR beta-sequenced.

Study results and limitations: The HCMV specificity of the expanded NKG2C+ T cell clones stayed unresolved. A few donors' CD3+CD56-NKG2C+ cells were dominated by the same clonotypes. Dominant NKG2C+ clonotypes accounted for 1.0-7.0% of CD8+ T cells in 5 to 7 donors.

TCRdb reanalyzed the 5' RACE reads, giving one entry per CDR3 protein sequence and no DNA. The sample table sets out under 200,000 distinct CDR3 sequences. Germline lookup yields CDR1 DFQATT and CDR2 SNEGSKA (reference sequence). This CDR3 is 11 amino acids long. With regard to this clonotype: As yet, its antigen is unknown.

Sequenced input: blood T cells: a sorted CD56 or NKG2C T cell subset, CD4+ or CD8+ T cells, or bulk PBMC T cells (not recorded which). The sequence came from a woman between 18 and 69 years old in good health. The chain carries TRBV20-1 and TRBJ1-1. CDR3 loop: CSAREAVMAFF.